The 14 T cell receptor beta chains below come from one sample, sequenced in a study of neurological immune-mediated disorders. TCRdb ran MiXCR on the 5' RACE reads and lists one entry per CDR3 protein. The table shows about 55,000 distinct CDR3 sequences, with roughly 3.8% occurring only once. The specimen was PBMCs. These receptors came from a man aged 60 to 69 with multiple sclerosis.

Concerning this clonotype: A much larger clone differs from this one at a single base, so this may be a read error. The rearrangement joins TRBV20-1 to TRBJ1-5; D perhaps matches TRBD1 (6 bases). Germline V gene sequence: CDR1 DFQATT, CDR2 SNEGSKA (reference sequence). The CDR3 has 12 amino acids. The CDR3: CSASGGGQHQHF. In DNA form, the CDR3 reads TGCAGTGCTAGTGGGGGGGGCCAGCACCAGCATTTT.

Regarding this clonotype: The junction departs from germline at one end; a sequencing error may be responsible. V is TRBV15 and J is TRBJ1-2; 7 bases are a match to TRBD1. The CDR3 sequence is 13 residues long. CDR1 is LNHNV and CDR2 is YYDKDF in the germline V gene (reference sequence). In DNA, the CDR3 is TGTGCCAACAGCTCCTCCAGGGGGGATGGCTACACCTTC. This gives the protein CANSSSRGDGYTF.

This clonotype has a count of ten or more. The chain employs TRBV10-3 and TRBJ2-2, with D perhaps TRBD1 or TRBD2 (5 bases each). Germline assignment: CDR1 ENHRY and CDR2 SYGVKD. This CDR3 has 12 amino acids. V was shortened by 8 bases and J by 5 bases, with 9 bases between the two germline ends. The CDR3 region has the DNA TGTGCCATCGGGACGGGGACCGGGGAGCTGTTTTTT. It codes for CAIGTGTGELFF.

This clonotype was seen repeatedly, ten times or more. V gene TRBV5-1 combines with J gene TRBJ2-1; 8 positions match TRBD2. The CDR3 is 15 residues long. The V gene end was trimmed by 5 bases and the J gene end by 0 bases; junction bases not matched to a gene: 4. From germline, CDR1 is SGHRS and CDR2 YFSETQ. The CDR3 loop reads CASRDGTSSYNEQFF. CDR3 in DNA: TGCGCCAGCAGGGACGGGACTAGCTCCTACAATGAGCAGTTCTTC. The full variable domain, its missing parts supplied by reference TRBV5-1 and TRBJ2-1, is KAGVTQTPRYLIKTRGQQVTLSCSPISGHRSVSWYQQTPGQGLQFLFEYFSETQRNKGNFPGRFSGRQFSNSRSEMNVSTLELGDSALYLCASRDGTSSYNEQFFGPGTRLTVL.

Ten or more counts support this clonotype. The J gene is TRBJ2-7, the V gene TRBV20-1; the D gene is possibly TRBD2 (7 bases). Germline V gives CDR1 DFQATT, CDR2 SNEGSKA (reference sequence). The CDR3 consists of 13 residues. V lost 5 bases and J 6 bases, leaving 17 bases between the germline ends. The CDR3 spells CSARGADGLEQYF. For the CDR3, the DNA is TGCAGTGCTCGGGGGGCGGACGGCCTCGAGCAGTACTTC.

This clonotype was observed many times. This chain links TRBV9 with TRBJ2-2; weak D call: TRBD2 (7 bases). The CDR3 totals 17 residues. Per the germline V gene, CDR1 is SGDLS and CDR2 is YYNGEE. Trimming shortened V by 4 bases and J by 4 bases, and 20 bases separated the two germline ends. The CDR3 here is CASSPGRGRDGTGELFF. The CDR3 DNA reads TGTGCCAGCAGCCCCGGGCGGGGGCGGGACGGCACCGGGGAGCTGTTTTTT.

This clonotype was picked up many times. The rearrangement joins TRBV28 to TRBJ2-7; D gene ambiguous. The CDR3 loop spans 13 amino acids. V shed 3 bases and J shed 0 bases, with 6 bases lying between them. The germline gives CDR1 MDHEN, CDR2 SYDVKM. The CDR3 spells CASSLGGSYEQYF. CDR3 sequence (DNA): TGTGCCAGCAGTTTGGGCGGCTCCTACGAGCAGTACTTC.

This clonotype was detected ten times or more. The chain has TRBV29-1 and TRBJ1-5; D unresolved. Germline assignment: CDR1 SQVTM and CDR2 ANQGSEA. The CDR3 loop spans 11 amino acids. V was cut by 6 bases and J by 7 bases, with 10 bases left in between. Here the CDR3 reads CSVLWGQPQHF. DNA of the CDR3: TGCAGCGTCCTTTGGGGACAGCCCCAGCATTTT. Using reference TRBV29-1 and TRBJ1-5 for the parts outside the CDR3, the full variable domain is SAVISQKPSRDICQRGTSLTIQCQVDSQVTMMFWYRQQPGQSLTLIATANQGSEATYESGFVIDKFPISRPNLTFSTLTVSNMSPEDSSIYLCSVLWGQPQHFGDGTRLSIL.

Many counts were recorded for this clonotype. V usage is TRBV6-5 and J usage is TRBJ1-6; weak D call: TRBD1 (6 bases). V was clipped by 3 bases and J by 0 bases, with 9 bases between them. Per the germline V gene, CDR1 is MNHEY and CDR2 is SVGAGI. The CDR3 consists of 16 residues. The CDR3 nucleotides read TGTGCCAGCAGTTATGGGGGCAGCTCCTATAATTCACCCCTCCACTTT. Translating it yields CASSYGGSSYNSPLHF.

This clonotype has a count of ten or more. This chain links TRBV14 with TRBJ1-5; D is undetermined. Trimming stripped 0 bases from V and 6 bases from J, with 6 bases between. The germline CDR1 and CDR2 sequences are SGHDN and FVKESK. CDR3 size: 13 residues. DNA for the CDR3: TGTGCCAGCAGCCAAGATCGGGTTCAGCCCCAGCATTTT. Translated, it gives CASSQDRVQPQHF.

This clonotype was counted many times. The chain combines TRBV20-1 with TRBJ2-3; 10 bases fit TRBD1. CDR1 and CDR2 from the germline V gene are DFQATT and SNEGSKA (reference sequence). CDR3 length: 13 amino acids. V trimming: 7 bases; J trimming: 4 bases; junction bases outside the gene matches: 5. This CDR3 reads CSGKGQGPDTQYF. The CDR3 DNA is TGCAGTGGGAAGGGACAGGGGCCAGATACGCAGTATTTT.

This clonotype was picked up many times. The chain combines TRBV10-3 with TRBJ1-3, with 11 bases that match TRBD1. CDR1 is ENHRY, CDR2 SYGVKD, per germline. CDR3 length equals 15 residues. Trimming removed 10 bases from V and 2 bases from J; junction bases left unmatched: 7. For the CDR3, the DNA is TGTGCCACCGCCCAGGGACAGGGGGCTGGAAACACCATATATTTT. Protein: CATAQGQGAGNTIYF.

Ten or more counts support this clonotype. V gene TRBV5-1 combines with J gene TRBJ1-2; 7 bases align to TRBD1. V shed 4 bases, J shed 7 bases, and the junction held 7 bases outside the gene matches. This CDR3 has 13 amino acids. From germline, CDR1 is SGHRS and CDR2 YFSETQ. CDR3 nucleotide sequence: TGCGCCAGCAGCCCGACAGGGCGAAGTGGCTACACCTTC. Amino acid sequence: CASSPTGRSGYTF.

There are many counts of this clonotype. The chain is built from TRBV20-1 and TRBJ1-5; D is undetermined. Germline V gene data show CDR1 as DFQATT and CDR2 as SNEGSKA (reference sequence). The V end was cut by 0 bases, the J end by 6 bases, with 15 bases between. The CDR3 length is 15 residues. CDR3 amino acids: CSARDWQLIGQPQHF. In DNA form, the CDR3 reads TGCAGTGCTAGAGATTGGCAGTTGATTGGTCAGCCCCAGCATTTT.